These 22 T cell receptor beta chains came from one sample sequenced in a study of T cell repertoires in cytomegalovirus infection. TCRdb independently ran MiXCR on the reads; one entry per CDR3 protein. The sample has about 460,000 distinct CDR3 sequences; over 9% are singletons. The source material was PBMCs. Every receptor here comes from a human donor in good health (CMV status not recorded). Some clones in this sample may be carry-over from other donors' samples.

Ten or more counts support this clonotype. The chain links TRBV12-5 to TRBJ2-3; possibly TRBD1 for D (5 bases). Trimming took 4 bases from V and 8 from J, leaving 10 bases between them. Per germline, CDR1 LGHNT and CDR2 FRNRAP. The CDR3 length is 12 residues. CDR3 amino acids: CASGSPQGTQYF. The CDR3 bases are TGTGCTAGTGGTTCTCCCCAGGGTACGCAGTATTTT. Variable domain in full (rest from reference TRBV12-5 and TRBJ2-3): DARVTQTPRHKVTEMGQEVTMRCQPILGHNTVFWYRQTMMQGLELLAYFRNRAPLDDSGMPKDRFSAEMPDATLATLKIQPSEPRDSAVYFCASGSPQGTQYFGPGTRLTVL.

This clonotype showed up many times. This chain joins TRBV7-9 and TRBJ2-5; D is undetermined. Between the trimmed V and J ends, which lost 6 bases and 4 bases, there was a span of 21 bases. This CDR3 contains 16 residues. CDR1 is SEHNR, CDR2 FQNEAQ, per germline (reference sequence). CDR3 residues: CASSPLEGTWGETQYF. DNA for the CDR3: TGTGCCAGCAGTCCTCTCGAAGGCACCTGGGGAGAGACCCAGTACTTC. Complete variable domain (other parts from reference TRBV7-9 and TRBJ2-5): DTGVSQNPRHKITKRGQNVTFRCDPISEHNRLYWYRQTLGQGPEFLTYFQNEAQLEKSRLLSDRFSAERPKGSFSTLEIQRTEQGDSAMYLCASSPLEGTWGETQYFGPGTRLLVL.

There are many counts of this clonotype. This chain connects TRBV7-2 to TRBJ1-1; 10 bases agree with TRBD1. From germline, CDR1 is SGHTA and CDR2 FQGNSA. Trimming at V came to 4 bases and at J to 1 base, leaving 3 bases not matched to a gene. The CDR3 covers 15 residues. CDR3 bases: TGTGCCAGCAGCTCGCGACAGGGGGCGAACACTGAAGCTTTCTTT. This encodes CASSSRQGANTEAFF. The complete variable domain, with remaining parts taken from reference TRBV7-2 and TRBJ1-1, reads GAGVSQSPSNKVTEKGKDVELRCDPISGHTALYWYRQSLGQGLEFLIYFQGNSAPDKSGLPSDRFSAERTGGSVSTLTIQRTQQEDSAVYLCASSSRQGANTEAFFGQGTRLTVV.

In its sample, this clonotype was seen many times. CDR3 in amino acids: CASSLVLIAPDTQYF. The CDR3 DNA is TGTGCCAGCTCTCTTGTCCTAATAGCGCCAGATACGCAGTATTTT. The chain carries TRBV18 and TRBJ2-3; D may be TRBD2 (5 bases). The length of the CDR3 is 15 residues. The V end lost 6 bases, the J end lost 4 bases, and 17 bases lay between the germline ends. Germline V gene lookup returns CDR1 KGHSH and CDR2 LQKENI.

This clonotype was seen ten or more times. Here the CDR3 reads CASSAGRDPNYGYTF. CDR3 nucleotides: TGTGCCAGCAGCGCGGGCCGGGACCCTAACTATGGCTACACCTTC. The J gene is TRBJ1-2, the V gene TRBV12-3 or TRBV12-4; D might be TRBD1 (5 bases). Trimming pared 6 bases from V and 0 bases from J, leaving 14 bases between. The CDR3 runs to 15 residues.

The chain combines TRBV28 with TRBJ2-2, with D perhaps being TRBD1 or TRBD2 (5 bases each). CDR1 is MDHEN and CDR2 is SYDVKM in the germline V gene. The CDR3 length is 14 residues. With 3 bases removed from V and 5 bases from J, the gap between germline ends came to 10 bases. The CDR3: CASSFPGATGELFF. CDR3 coding DNA: TGTGCCAGCAGTTTTCCCGGGGCTACCGGGGAGCTGTTTTTT.

This clonotype was seen many times. The chain employs TRBV6-2 or TRBV6-3 and TRBJ1-2, with D uncertain. Germline V gene sequence: CDR1 MNHEY, CDR2 SVGEGT. The CDR3 has 13 residues. The V and J ends lost 2 bases and 6 bases respectively, with 10 bases between them. The CDR3 bases are TGTGCCAGCAGTTACAGGTGGTCCGATGGCTACACCTTC. Residues: CASSYRWSDGYTF.

Many counts were recorded for this clonotype. This chain links TRBV7-9 with TRBJ1-1, with D maybe TRBD1 (5 bases). Germline V CDR1 and CDR2: SEHNR, FQNEAQ (reference sequence). V was pared by 5 bases and J by 2 bases, with 15 bases between. There are 15 residues in the CDR3. CDR3 coding DNA: TGTGCCAGCAGCCGCGCGGGGGGGAGCAACACTGAAGCTTTCTTT. This encodes CASSRAGGSNTEAFF.

This clonotype was found many times. The gene calls are TRBV20-1 and TRBJ1-5; D ambiguous. This CDR3 has 15 amino acids. Trimming pared 3 bases from V and 6 bases from J, leaving 18 bases between. Germline CDR1 is DFQATT and CDR2 is SNEGSKA (reference sequence). The CDR3 DNA follows: TGCAGTGCTAGTCTGGCATCGCAAGTCGGTCAGCCCCAGCATTTT. As protein: CSASLASQVGQPQHF.

This clonotype was observed many times. V and J are TRBV24-1 and TRBJ2-4, with TRBD1 matching over 10 bases. V dropped 4 bases and J dropped 11; count of bases not matched to a gene: 1. CDR3 length: 12 amino acids. CDR1 KGHDR and CDR2 SFDVKD come from the germline V gene. For the CDR3, the DNA is TGTGCCACCAGTGAGACAGGGGGCCTTCAGTACTTC. It yields the protein CATSETGGLQYF.

This clonotype has a count of ten or more. The V call is TRBV20-1, the J call TRBJ1-6, with TRBD1 matching 8 bases. The J segment lost 8 bases and the V segment lost 0 bases, leaving 6 bases of the junction unmatched. Germline values: CDR1 DFQATT, CDR2 SNEGSKA (reference sequence). CDR3 length equals 15 residues. CDR3 loop: CSARDSGQGDSPLHF. CDR3 in DNA: TGCAGTGCTAGAGATTCCGGACAGGGAGATTCACCCCTCCACTTT.

Details on this clonotype: Just one base apart from a much larger clone, this may be a read error. The rearrangement links TRBV7-9 to TRBJ2-7; D might be TRBD1 or TRBD2, each matching 5 bases. This CDR3 spans 14 amino acids. Germline CDR1 is SEHNR and CDR2 is FQNEAQ (reference sequence). V lost 2 bases and J lost 6, with 14 bases in between. The CDR3 DNA sequence: TGTGCCAGCAGCTTAACGGAATTTGGGGGCGAGCAGTACTTC. Its translation: CASSLTEFGGEQYF.

This clonotype showed up many times. The germline gene is not matched at one end of the junction; a read error may be the cause. The chain is built from TRBV2 and TRBJ1-6, with 7 bases aligning to TRBD1. Germline assignment: CDR1 SNHLY and CDR2 FYNNEI. The CDR3 sequence is 14 residues long. DNA for the CDR3: TGTGCCAGCAGTGAAGCGCAGATCGACAGGGTGTTGGCATTT. Amino acid sequence: CASSEAQIDRVLAF.

In this sample, this clonotype turned up many times. The CDR3 sequence: CASSQGTGGYSNQPQHF. The DNA of the CDR3 is TGCGCCAGCAGCCAAGGGACAGGGGGATATAGCAATCAGCCCCAGCATTTT. The chain joins TRBV4-1 to TRBJ1-5; 10 nucleotides match TRBD1. The length of the CDR3 is 17 residues. V dropped 1 base and J dropped 0; count of bases not matched to a gene: 3. Germline V gives CDR1 MGHRA, CDR2 YSYEKL.

This clonotype was picked up many times. V and J are TRBV28 and TRBJ2-2; TRBD2 aligns across 7 bases. This CDR3 is 15 amino acids long. V shed 4 bases, J shed 3 bases, and the junction held 5 bases outside the gene matches. Germline lookup yields CDR1 MDHEN and CDR2 SYDVKM. The CDR3: CASSSQREYTGELFF. The CDR3 DNA is TGTGCCAGCAGTTCACAGCGGGAATACACCGGGGAGCTGTTTTTT.

This clonotype occurred a few times. The V gene is TRBV20-1, the J gene TRBJ2-3; the D is unclear. Trimming left V 4 bases short and J 1 base short, with 12 bases between. The germline V gene encodes CDR1 DFQATT and CDR2 SNEGSKA (reference sequence). The CDR3 length is 14 residues. CDR3 in amino acids: CSAIKPERTDTQYF. The CDR3 coding sequence is TGCAGTGCTATTAAACCAGAGCGCACAGATACGCAGTATTTT.

The chain is built from TRBV7-9 and TRBJ2-7; D might be TRBD2 (6 bases). V was pared by 10 bases and J by 2 bases, with 12 bases between. From germline, CDR1 is SEHNR and CDR2 FQNEAQ (reference sequence). CDR3 length equals 12 residues. The CDR3 sequence is CATTGVTYEQYF. In nucleotides, the CDR3 is TGTGCCACCACGGGAGTAACCTACGAGCAGTACTTC.

This clonotype was detected ten times or more. The chain couples TRBV5-4 to TRBJ2-5; D possibly uses TRBD1 or TRBD2 (5 bases each). Germline V gene data show CDR1 as SGHNT and CDR2 as YYREEE (reference sequence). The CDR3 extends over 15 amino acids. The germline V and J ends were trimmed by 4 bases and 5 bases, with 18 bases remaining between them. The CDR3 DNA reads as TGTGCCAGCAGCGAGCCGGGGACCGCTCGCGAGACCCAGTACTTC. Translation: CASSEPGTARETQYF. The variable domain in full, completed from reference TRBV5-4 and TRBJ2-5, reads ETGVTQSPTHLIKTRGQQVTLRCSSQSGHNTVSWYQQALGQGPQFIFQYYREEENGRGNFPPRFSGLQFPNYSSELNVNALELDDSALYLCASSEPGTARETQYFGPGTRLLVL.

This clonotype was seen repeatedly, ten times or more. The genes are TRBV7-2 and TRBJ2-2, with 10 bases matching TRBD1. Per the germline V gene, CDR1 is SGHTA and CDR2 is FQGNSA. The ends lost 1 base at V and 6 bases at J; junction bases unmatched: 8. This CDR3 has 17 residues. CDR3 nucleotides: TGTGCCAGCAGCTTAGATATGGGACAGGGGTTGTCCGGGGAGCTGTTTTTT. Its protein is CASSLDMGQGLSGELFF.

In this sample, this clonotype turned up once. Just one base apart from a much larger clone, this may be a read error. No conserved phenylalanine or tryptophan ends this CDR3, so it is likely a read error. V gene TRBV6-6 combines with J gene TRBJ1-1, with 8 bases matching TRBD1. The CDR3 length is 15 residues. With 5 bases clipped from V and 4 bases from J, the junction kept 9 bases outside the gene matches. Looked up from germline, CDR1 is MNHNY and CDR2 is SVGAGI (reference sequence). The CDR3 nucleotides read TGTGCCAGCAGTCTCCAACAGGGGGTCGGCACTGAAGCTTTCCTT. This gives the protein CASSLQQGVGTEAFL.

This clonotype appeared a few times. The chain uses TRBV20-1 and TRBJ1-2; D is perhaps TRBD1 (5 bases). V was trimmed by 1 base and J by 2 bases, leaving 8 bases between them. Per germline, CDR1 DFQATT and CDR2 SNEGSKA (reference sequence). The CDR3 contains 13 residues. The chain's CDR3 is CSARVAGNYGYTF. The CDR3 nucleotides are TGCAGTGCTAGAGTAGCAGGGAACTATGGCTACACCTTC.

This clonotype appeared many times. The chain carries TRBV20-1 and TRBJ1-1; the D gene is possibly TRBD1 (5 bases). This CDR3 region has 13 residues. V lost 6 bases and J lost 1, with 12 bases in between. CDR1 and CDR2 from the germline V gene are DFQATT and SNEGSKA (reference sequence). The CDR3 loop reads CSAPGTGNTEAFF. CDR3 DNA sequence: TGCAGTGCCCCCGGGACGGGGAACACTGAAGCTTTCTTT.